This T cell receptor beta chain emerged from a study of post-analysis software for immune sequencing data. Study conclusions and caveats: Several TRBV segments (TRBV5-6, TRBV5-1 and TRBV20-1 among them) occurred more frequently in patients than in controls.

The CDR3 sequence is 14 residues long. From germline, CDR1 is SGHAT and CDR2 FQNNGV. V shed 6 bases and J shed 1 base, with 12 bases lying between them. This clonotype was counted a single time. The antigen is undetermined. The TCR beta cDNA libraries contained unique molecular identifiers. MiXCR, applied by TCRdb to the PCR reads, yields one record per CDR3 protein. Of hundreds of thousands of distinct CDR3 sequences listed, around 60% are singletons. This chain uses TRBV11-2 with TRBJ1-1, with D unclear. The sample consisted of blood. This TCR came from a girl aged 2-10 years with multiple sclerosis. The CDR3 region has the DNA TGTGCCAGCAGTTCCACGCCGGCGAACACTGAAGCTTTCTTT. Protein product: CASSSTPANTEAFF.